The clone carrying this T cell receptor (beta chain) was seen repeatedly, ten times or more. Described time point: before trial treatment. Germline assignment: CDR1 SGHDN and CDR2 FVKESK. The CDR3 is made up of 10 amino acids. The ends were cut back, 10 bases at V and 8 bases at J, with 11 bases in the middle. The data derive from a study of low-dose radiotherapy and immunotherapy resistance in tumors. TRAV- and TRBV-specific primers, spanning alpha and beta chains, primed first-strand cDNA. The authors ran 15 to 25 PCR cycles to amplify TCRs with a constant-region primer and V-primer adapter. Isolated mRNA underwent amplification by in vitro transcription. TCRdb reprocessed the reads via MiXCR and lists one record per CDR3 protein. Among 65,000 to 90,000 distinct CDR3 sequences listed, approximately 19% were seen once.

The genes are TRBV14 and TRBJ1-2, with D unclear. The sequence came from a male donor with prostate cancer. Sample: PBMCs, taken before treatment. The CDR3: CANRCEGYTF. In DNA, the CDR3 is TGTGCCAACCGTTGTGAGGGCTACACCTTC.